This entry is about one T cell receptor beta chain. Assay used: immunoSEQ multiplex PCR; TCRdb lists only in-frame clones, some missing. The sample carries some 250,000 clones, over 75% recorded once. These data originate in a study of control samples from healthy donors and cancer patients. The germline CDR1 and CDR2 sequences are MNHEY and SVGEGT. Trimming at V came to 2 bases and at J to 4 bases, leaving 8 bases not matched to a gene. The length of the CDR3 is 16 residues. Sequencing input: PBMCs. J is TRBJ2-3 and V is TRBV6-2 or TRBV6-3; 8 bases align to TRBD1. The clonotype originates from a woman aged 60 to 75 with lung cancer. CDR3 DNA: TGTGCCAGCAGTTACGTCGGCCTACAGGGGGCAGATACGCAGTATTTT. Its protein product is CASSYVGLQGADTQYF.